These T cell receptor beta chains were read from a single sample in a study of blood T cell repertoires in COVID-19. Sequencing used immunoSEQ multiplex PCR; TCRdb keeps in-frame clones, though not all of them. Of 400,000 or so clones in the sample, 70% to 90% were seen once. Input material: peripheral blood. Every receptor here comes from a man aged 18 to 30 with COVID-19, enrolled during active disease. Each CDR3 is given with its conserved first and last residue.

TRBV6-2/TRBV6-3,TRBJ1-1,CASSRRDTEAFF
TRBV18,TRBJ1-5,CASSEDRVKQPQHF
TRBV3-1/TRBV3-2,TRBJ2-7,CASSHGTGYEQYF
TRBV6-4,TRBJ2-3,CASSEQGITDTQYF
TRBV27,TRBJ2-7,CASSYRPTYEQYF
TRBV6-5,TRBJ2-7,CASSYGASSYEQYF
TRBV10-3,TRBJ2-7,CAIQGQGAYEQYF
TRBV5-1,TRBJ2-2,CASSLERQTNTGELFF
TRBV9,TRBJ2-7,CASSLGHRIYEQYF
TRBV2,TRBJ1-2,CASSDRESYTF
TRBV4-1,TRBJ2-2,CASSKPGTSLGTGELFF
TRBV11-3,TRBJ2-1,CASSLGGGKQFF
TRBV6-2/TRBV6-3,TRBJ1-1,CASSYDIGVGTEAFF
TRBV4-1,TRBJ2-5,CASSQERASQETQYF
TRBV2,TRBJ2-7,CASKRERGISAEQYF
TRBV15,TRBJ2-1,CATSRELGTGDGNEQFF
TRBV10-1,TRBJ2-7,CASRGTGGDEQYF
TRBV19,TRBJ1-5,CASSRTGDYQPQHF
TRBV12-3/TRBV12-4,TRBJ1-1,CASSFHQAQAFF
TRBV5-1,TRBJ2-1,CASSLTGGPYNEQFF
TRBV7-2,TRBJ1-6,CASSPRPTWTDYNSPLHF
TRBV25-1,TRBJ1-6,CASSDRGLDNSPLHF
TRBV15,TRBJ2-5,CATAASGSETQYF
TRBV19,TRBJ1-1,CASSKGGRTVLAEAFF
TRBV25-1,TRBJ2-3,CASSDGLADADTQYF
TRBV28,TRBJ1-5,CASRGTAGNQPQHF
TRBV6-5,TRBJ1-5,CASTFEEGLLQHF
TRBV7-3,TRBJ2-1,CASSLLGSPSYNEQFF
TRBV5-4,TRBJ2-5,CASSFAPGGQETQYF
TRBV2,TRBJ1-4,CASKGADEKLFF
TRBV11-3,TRBJ2-5,CASTSGQETQYF
TRBV30,TRBJ1-5,CAWSKGFNQPQHF
TRBV28,TRBJ1-2,CASSLLQGGYGYTF
TRBV5-6,TRBJ2-3,CASSLIKLAGDHTDTQYF
TRBV2,TRBJ1-5,CASRAGTGGHQPQHF
TRBV2,TRBJ1-3,CASSGDRGPGNTIYF
TRBV15,TRBJ1-5,CATSNQGDPQPQHF
TRBV27,TRBJ1-4,CASRTQTATNEKLFF
TRBV6-5,TRBJ1-2,CASSRPGQGYGYTF
TRBV5-6,TRBJ2-2,CASSPGTSVRGELFF
TRBV5-5,TRBJ1-2,CASTRSGEVYGYTF
TRBV6-1,TRBJ1-2,CASSEQGNYGYTF
TRBV6-5,TRBJ2-5,CASSSDRGRKETQYF
TRBV6-5,TRBJ1-1,CASSYSTGGTEAFF
TRBV11-2,TRBJ2-1,CASRGEVGQFF
TRBV6-5,TRBJ2-7,CASRPPSDRGNEQYF
TRBV7-8,TRBJ1-1,CASSLEVSGGVGPEAFF
TRBV19,TRBJ2-3,CASRLSGGAHTQYF
TRBV3-1/TRBV3-2,TRBJ2-1,CASSQVSLSYNEQFF
TRBV7-8,TRBJ2-2,CASSTMDRSGELFF
TRBV30,TRBJ2-2,CAWRTPLAGGSTGELFF
TRBV30,TRBJ2-5,CAWSAGSETQYF
TRBV24-1,TRBJ2-1,CATSERLGGNEQFF
TRBV6-6,TRBJ2-5,CASSSHRGEETQYF
TRBV7-2,TRBJ2-1,CASSLERTYNEGFF
TRBV7-9,TRBJ1-3,CASSSTGIAGNTIYF
TRBV12-3/TRBV12-4,TRBJ2-5,CASSPGGWETQYF